The clone carrying this T cell receptor (beta chain) was seen at least ten times. Its specificity is unknown. The data stem from a study of tumor-infiltrating lymphocytes in primary liver carcinoma. Study details: The study included patients who were men and women aged 30 to 69 years. Stage T1-T3 N0M0 tumors spanned about 4.2 to 11 cm. Notes on the study in general: Blood had a significantly lower top-250-clone fraction than tumors did (p = 0.039).

Scientists recovered RNA and DNA together from roughly 18-30 mg of unsorted bulk tissue. CDR1 KGHDR and CDR2 SFDVKD come from the germline V gene. This CDR3 is built from 14 residues. Trimming removed 0 bases at V and 1 base at J, with 5 bases between. TCR beta cDNA was prepared out of around 460 ng total RNA by means of a constant-region primer. For TCR beta, libraries were produced by three nested multiplex PCR rounds using slightly modified ARM-PCR. A C-beta reverse primer was combined with TRBV1-TRBV30 forward primers in the first two PCR rounds, and each round had around 11 cycles. TCRdb redid the calling of the multiplex PCR reads with MiXCR, one entry per CDR3 protein. The table has roughly 20,000 distinct CDR3 sequences, approximately 70% seen once; the top ten hold approximately 40%.

The sequenced sample consisted of liver tumor tissue from sampling region 1. Subset of the sample: tumor region T1, superior pole. V usage is TRBV24-1 and J usage is TRBJ2-5; D might be TRBD2 (5 bases). The TCR comes from a man aged 40-49 years with primary liver carcinoma and hepatitis B virus infection. Here the CDR3 DNA reads TGTGCCACCAGTGATTTGACTAGCCAAGAGACCCAGTACTTC. Residues: CATSDLTSQETQYF.